A selection of T cell receptor beta chains follows, all from one sample in a study of shared clonotypes between healthy human individuals. Libraries were prepared by immunoSEQ multiplex PCR; TCRdb keeps only in-frame clonotypes and omits some of them. The sample consists of over a million clones, approximately 97% of them appearing once. Sequencing was carried out using naive CD4+ T cells sorted from blood. The receptor set was obtained from a man aged 25 to 40 in good health. The CDR3 runs from the conserved cysteine through the conserved F or W. D genes are given only for firm matches. Part of the rows lack a size; the others show once, few, many or a class for expanded clones.

J | V | size | D | DNA | CDR3
TRBJ2-5 | TRBV18 | - | - | TGTGCCAGCTCACCTTTTGTTCTAGCGTTGGCAGAGACCCAGTACTTC | CASSPFVLALAETQYF
TRBJ1-1 | TRBV18 | - | - | TGTGCCAGCTCACTTCCGGGGTTCCAGAACACTGAAGCTTTCTTT | CASSLPGFQNTEAFF
TRBJ2-1 | TRBV28 | - | - | TGTGCCAGCATCACCTACAATGAGCAGTTCTTC | CASITYNEQFF
TRBJ2-6 | TRBV6-1 | - | - | TGTGCCAGCAGTGAAAGGCCTCTTGGGGCCAACGTCCTGACTTTC | CASSERPLGANVLTF
TRBJ1-5 | TRBV7-9 | - | - | TGTGCCAGCAGCTCCTCCGGGCGTCAGCCCCAGCATTTT | CASSSSGRQPQHF
TRBJ2-1 | TRBV4-2 | - | TRBD2 | TGTGCCAGCAGCCAGGGGGGACTAGCGGGATCCTACAATGAGCAGTTCTTC | CASSQGGLAGSYNEQFF
TRBJ1-1 | TRBV30 | - | - | TGTGCCTGGATCATTTTCGGAACTTATGAAGCTTTCTTT | CAWIIFGTYEAFF
TRBJ2-7 | TRBV6-1 | - | - | TGTGCCAGCACTGGACAGAACTACGAGCAGTACTTC | CASTGQNYEQYF
TRBJ2-4 | TRBV21-1 | - | - | TGTGCCAGCAGCAAAGAGGTTGGCGTGACTAGCGGCAAGGAGGGAAACATTCAGTACTTC | CASSKEVGVTSGKEGNIQYF
TRBJ1-2 | TRBV4-1 | - | TRBD1 | TGCGCCAGCAGCCTCATCTCCCGGGGGGGACAGAAAAATTCTTCGCATGGCTACACCTTC | CASSLISRGGQKNSSHGYTF
TRBJ2-1 | TRBV28 | - | TRBD2 | TGTGCCAGTACTAGCGGGAGGCGCAATGAGCAGTTCTTC | CASTSGRRNEQFF
TRBJ2-3 | TRBV28 | - | - | TGTGCCAGCGTCTTGCCGGGGGATACGCAGTATTTT | CASVLPGDTQYF
TRBJ2-5 | TRBV5-1 | - | - | TGCGCCAGTCACCGGGACCCGCAGGGGGGAGAGACCCAGTACTTC | CASHRDPQGGETQYF
TRBJ1-2 | TRBV6-1 | - | - | TGTGCCAGCAGTGAAGTATGGGGGGGTGCTGGCTACACCTTC | CASSEVWGGAGYTF
TRBJ1-5 | TRBV28 | - | - | TGTGCCAGCAGTTTAGCGAATCAGCCCCAGCATTTT | CASSLANQPQHF
TRBJ1-2 | TRBV11-2 | - | TRBD1 | TGTGCCAGCAGCTTTGCGGGACAGGGTTTATATGGCTACACCTTC | CASSFAGQGLYGYTF
TRBJ1-1 | TRBV2 | - | TRBD1 | TGTGCCAGCAGGCGGGACAGGAACACTGAAGCTTTCTTT | CASRRDRNTEAFF
TRBJ2-2 | TRBV9 | once | TRBD1 | TGTGCCAGCAGCGTTACAGGGGCCACCGGGGAGCTGTTTTTT | CASSVTGATGELFF
TRBJ2-7 | TRBV5-1 | - | TRBD2 | TGCGCCAGCAGGGTCGGGCTAGCGGGAAACTACGAGCAGTACTTC | CASRVGLAGNYEQYF
TRBJ2-2 | TRBV5-4 | few | TRBD1 | TGTGCCAGCAGCCGGAGACAGGGGGGTGAGGAGCTGTTTTTT | CASSRRQGGEELFF
TRBJ1-2 | TRBV4-1 | - | - | TGCGCCAGCAGCCATGCCGGACGGAACCTCTATGGCTACACCTTC | CASSHAGRNLYGYTF
TRBJ2-2 | TRBV29-1 | - | TRBD1 | TGCAGCGTTGAGGGACAGTCCGGCGGGGAGCTGTTTTTT | CSVEGQSGGELFF
TRBJ1-2 | TRBV7-2 | - | - | TGTGCCAGCAGCTTATCGGGGCCTTATGGCTACACCTTC | CASSLSGPYGYTF
TRBJ2-3 | TRBV18 | - | - | TGTGCCAGCTCGCCCGACCAGTCTAGCACCAGGCAGTATTTT | CASSPDQSSTRQYF
TRBJ2-5 | TRBV29-1 | - | TRBD1 | TGCAGCTTTCAGGGGACAGGGGTTGAGACCCAGTACTTC | CSFQGTGVETQYF
TRBJ1-1 | TRBV11-2 | - | - | TGTGCCAGCAGCTTAGCGACAGGTGAAGCTTTCTTT | CASSLATGEAFF
TRBJ2-5 | TRBV2 | - | - | TGTGCCAGCAGTGAAGATCGGGCAGGTTCAGAGACCCAGTACTTC | CASSEDRAGSETQYF
TRBJ2-3 | TRBV27 | - | - | TGTGCCAGCAGTTTCGGCAGGCTGGGCACAGATACGCAGTATTTT | CASSFGRLGTDTQYF
TRBJ2-1 | TRBV6-5 | - | TRBD1 | TGTGCGTCTGGACAGGGGGTCGCCTACAATGAGCAGTTCTTC | CASGQGVAYNEQFF
TRBJ2-1 | TRBV9 | - | - | TGTGCCAGCAGCGTAGAAGGAGTCCGCTCCTACAATGAGCAGTTCTTC | CASSVEGVRSYNEQFF
TRBJ2-3 | TRBV5-6 | - | - | TGTGCCAGCAGCCTTGGGGGACGCACAGATACGCAGTATTTT | CASSLGGRTDTQYF
TRBJ2-3 | TRBV5-1 | - | TRBD2 | TGCGCCAGCAGCTTGAGGAGCGGGGCTAGCACAGATACGCAGTATTTT | CASSLRSGASTDTQYF
TRBJ2-1 | TRBV10-3 | - | TRBD2 | TGTGCCATCAGTGAGTCTAGAGGAGAGGGCGGGAGGAATGAGCAGTTCTTC | CAISESRGEGGRNEQFF
TRBJ2-3 | TRBV5-1 | - | TRBD1 | TGCGCCAGCAGCTCCGGGGACAGTTCCTCAGGAGATACGCAGTATTTT | CASSSGDSSSGDTQYF
TRBJ2-1 | TRBV28 | once | - | TGTGCCAGCAGTCTACGCTGGACCAATGAGCAGTTCTTC | CASSLRWTNEQFF
TRBJ1-2 | TRBV28 | - | - | TGTGCCAGCAGACCTTCCCAAGACAACTATGGCTACACCTTC | CASRPSQDNYGYTF
TRBJ2-2 | TRBV5-6 | - | TRBD2 | TGTGCCAGCAGTTACTCACTAGCGGGCACCGGGGAGCTGTTTTTT | CASSYSLAGTGELFF
TRBJ2-2 | TRBV7-3 | few | TRBD1 | TGTGCCAGCAGCCTGTTACCGACAGGGGTAGGGGAGCTGTTTTTT | CASSLLPTGVGELFF
TRBJ2-7 | TRBV9 | - | - | TGTGCCAGCAGCGTAGGGGTAGAGACCTCCTACGAGCAGTACTTC | CASSVGVETSYEQYF
TRBJ2-5 | TRBV7-6 | - | TRBD2 | TGTGCCAGCAGCCAGCCCTCGACTAGCGCCTTCTCAGCGGGAGAGACCCAGTACTTC | CASSQPSTSAFSAGETQYF
TRBJ2-7 | TRBV7-9 | - | - | TGTGCCAGCAGCCTACGAACGGGGCCGGCCGGATACGAGCAGTACTTC | CASSLRTGPAGYEQYF
TRBJ2-5 | TRBV7-9 | - | - | TGTGCCAGCACCAGAGGCGGGAAAGAGACCCAGTACTTC | CASTRGGKETQYF
TRBJ2-7 | TRBV6-1 | - | - | TGTGCCAGCAGTGCAGAAAAAGGCCACGAGCAGTACTTC | CASSAEKGHEQYF
TRBJ2-7 | TRBV9 | - | - | TGTGCCAGCAGCGTAGAGGGCCGGGGAAACGAGCAGTACTTC | CASSVEGRGNEQYF
TRBJ2-1 | TRBV9 | - | - | TGTGCCAGCAGCGTAGGTCTCCTAGCGAGGAGCTCCTACAATGAGCAGTTCTTC | CASSVGLLARSSYNEQFF
TRBJ2-1 | TRBV7-3 | - | TRBD1 | TGTGCCAGCAGCCTACAGGGGGCTGGTTACAATGAGCAGTTCTTC | CASSLQGAGYNEQFF